Here is one T cell receptor beta chain with its context. Its antigen is currently not known. No much larger clonotype is one base removed from it; base qualities were not supplied. According to the germline V gene (reference sequence), CDR1 reads MNHNY and CDR2 reads SVGAGI. After removal of 8 bases from V and 3 bases from J, the junction retains 8 bases not matched to a gene. The CDR3 spans 14 residues, from the cysteine through the phenylalanine. Kept here is only the CDR3 DNA, which spans 42 bases and is read in frame from base 1. This specimen comes from a study of cytomegalovirus exposure and HLA in healthy donors listed by TCRdb under 2017. Study-level background: A later analysis indicated that the 100 to 150 validation repertoires were generated on the platform also employed for the approximately 700 repertoires of the first cohort. The study was designed to test whether signatures of past pathogen exposure could be identified by cataloging public T cell receptors. A separate validation cohort of over a hundred different subjects was used in addition to the approximately 640-subject first cohort. To predict cytomegalovirus infection status, the study combined high-throughput TCR immunosequencing, statistical association of individual TCRs with disease status, and machine learning. Results and caveats for the whole study, not just this receptor: In vitro tests confirmed that a few of the cytomegalovirus-associated TCR beta chains recognize cytomegalovirus antigens. The validation cohort had no HLA typing available for a later analysis, so co-occurrence within that cohort was assessed over all 130 or so repertoires. Most TCR sequences were observed very rarely across donors, whereas some public TCRs were present in many individuals. In the study, approximately 160 TCR beta chains were listed as associated with cytomegalovirus. Cytomegalovirus status was reported to be diagnosed by the classifier with high specificity and sensitivity in both the original and validation cohorts. The authors suggested that the approach could potentially be generalized to other disease states and immunological phenotypes. Subsequent analysis determined that TCRs grouped into clusters in the first cohort also showed a tendency toward co-occurrence across the 120 validation repertoires, and 90% to 95% of cluster scores exceeded 0.

Preparation of the library involved the immunoSEQ multiplex PCR assay. The original methods were these. To diagnose cytomegalovirus status from the catalog of TCR beta chain sequences, a statistical classification framework was built. TCRdb took over this immuneACCESS table, retaining in-frame rearrangements with V and J assigned. Such tables are incomplete; in checked studies, under half of the missing clones stem from an unresolved V gene, and the remainder is unexplained. That table supplies the V and J calls and clone size; D and trimming were determined from the DNA. This sample comprises 250,000 to 350,000 clones, approximately 90% of them detected only once. The top ten clones comprise approximately 0.84% of the sample. The donors belonged to the validation cohort of around 130 subjects, which was separate from the approximately 700-subject first cohort.

The sequenced sample was PBMCs. The receptor's source is a woman between 18 and 29 years old in good health and CMV-seronegative. The chain couples TRBV6-6 to TRBJ2-7; 9 bases in the junction line up with TRBD2. The sequenced DNA is TGTGCCAGCCGGAGGGCTAGCGGGATCTACGAGCAGTACTTC. The encoded protein is CASRRASGIYEQYF.